This T cell receptor beta chain was profiled in a study of blood T cells in healthy people across ages. Study conclusions and caveats: A roughly linear fall in TCR beta diversity per million T cells was seen with increasing age. Donors of long life had a larger count of naive CD4+ cells and greater diversity than aged donors.

This clonotype came up once. Its antigen is still unknown. The authors ran a second PCR of about 6 to 11 cycles using a sample-barcoded 5' primer and a J-beta primer mix. TCRdb re-analysed the 5' RACE reads in MiXCR, keeping a single row per CDR3 protein. Of about a million distinct CDR3 sequences listed, about 48% were seen once; the top ten hold roughly 12%. The length of the CDR3 is 13 residues. Per germline, CDR1 SGHTA and CDR2 FQGNSA. What was sequenced was blood. The genes are TRBV7-2 and TRBJ2-4; a possible D gene is TRBD2 (5 bases). The J call may be faulty, since TRBJ2-7 better matches the DNA end. The TCR sequence derives from a man aged 25 to 40 in good health. This CDR3 is CASSLTGFNEQYF. The CDR3 DNA reads as TGTGCCAGCAGCCTAACGGGGTTCAACGAGCAGTACTTC.